The 14 T cell receptor beta chains presented below share a single source sample, sequenced in a study of T cell responses to AZD1222 COVID-19 vaccine. Generated by immunoSEQ multiplex PCR, the TCRdb table keeps only in-frame clones and is missing some. The top ten clones hold 11% of a sample with about 180,000 clones, around 88% of them seen once. The sequences come from peripheral blood, collected 28 days after the second AZD1222 dose. These receptors were taken from an adult who received the AZD1222 COVID-19 vaccine.

The chain combines TRBV7-3 with TRBJ2-1; 11 bases agree with TRBD2. CDR1 SGHTA and CDR2 FQGTGA come from the germline V gene. V shed 5 bases and J 2 bases; nucleotides not matched to a gene: 2. The CDR3 is 15 residues long. As DNA, the CDR3 is TGTGCCAGCAGCACTAGCGGGGGCCCCTACAATGAGCAGTTCTTC. Protein product: CASSTSGGPYNEQFF. Full variable domain (rest looked up from reference TRBV7-3 and TRBJ2-1): GAGVSQTPSNKVTEKGKYVELRCDPISGHTALYWYRQSLGQGPEFLIYFQGTGAADDSGLPNDRFFAVRPEGSVSTLKIQRTERGDSAVYLCASSTSGGPYNEQFFGPGTRLTVL.

The genes are TRBV5-1 and TRBJ2-1; D may be TRBD1 (5 bases). V gave up 2 bases and J gave up 5 bases, with 14 bases separating them. Germline V gene lookup returns CDR1 SGHRS and CDR2 YFSETQ. The CDR3 spans 15 residues. CDR3 sequence reads: CASSLRTRSDNEQFF. CDR3 nucleotides: TGCGCCAGCAGCTTACGGACACGGTCGGACAATGAGCAGTTCTTC.

This chain's CDR3 is CASTSGRTYGYTF. CDR3 nucleotide sequence: TGTGCCAGCACATCCGGGAGAACCTATGGCTACACCTTC. The rearrangement joins TRBV2 to TRBJ1-2; no definite D call. The CDR3 runs 13 residues. In germline, CDR1 is SNHLY, CDR2 FYNNEI. Deletions cut 7 bases from V and 4 bases from J, with 13 bases between.

CDR3 DNA sequence: TGTGCCTGGAGTGTCGCTAGCGGGGGGTCGGTCGGGGAGCTGTTTTTT. Amino acids: CAWSVASGGSVGELFF. The chain carries TRBV30 and TRBJ2-2; 11 bases are a match to TRBD2. The J segment lost 7 bases and the V segment lost 0 bases, leaving 7 bases of the junction unmatched. CDR1 GTSNPN and CDR2 SVGIG come from the germline V gene (reference sequence). The CDR3 sequence is 16 residues long.

The V gene is TRBV27, the J gene TRBJ1-1; perhaps TRBD1 as D (5 bases). The V and J ends lost 6 bases and 6 bases respectively, with 14 bases between them. The CDR3 spans 13 residues. Germline-derived CDR1 and CDR2 are MNHEY and SMNVEV (reference sequence). The CDR3, as DNA: TGTGCCAGCAGATCGACAGCGAGGGCTGAAGCTTTCTTT. As protein: CASRSTARAEAFF.

The J gene is TRBJ2-1, the V gene TRBV19; TRBD2 matches 9 bases. The germline V gene has CDR1 LNHDA and CDR2 SQIVND (reference sequence). This CDR3 region has 14 residues. V trimming: 5 bases; J trimming: 10 bases; junction bases outside the gene matches: 9. The CDR3 sequence: CASSVGTSRGEQFF. The CDR3 region has the DNA TGTGCCAGTAGTGTCGGGACTAGCCGGGGGGAGCAGTTCTTC.

This chain connects TRBV28 to TRBJ1-1; 8 bases agree with TRBD1. Germline loops: CDR1 MDHEN, CDR2 SYDVKM. The length of the CDR3 is 13 residues. The trim removed 5 bases at V and 4 bases at J, leaving 3 bases unmatched. The CDR3 nucleotides read TGTGCCAGCAGTCAGGGGGCGCGCACTGAAGCTTTCTTT. Translated, it gives CASSQGARTEAFF.

J is TRBJ1-1 and V is TRBV19, with 7 positions matching TRBD1. CDR1 LNHDA and CDR2 SQIVND come from the germline V gene (reference sequence). V lost 3 bases to trimming and J lost 5 bases; unmatched junction nucleotides: 6. This CDR3 has 14 residues. The CDR3 loop reads CASSIRGQVTEAFF. CDR3 sequence (DNA): TGTGCCAGTAGTATTAGGGGGCAGGTTACTGAAGCTTTCTTT. Drawing the rest from reference TRBV19 and TRBJ1-1, the complete variable domain is DGGITQSPKYLFRKEGQNVTLSCEQNLNHDAMYWYRQDPGQGLRLIYYSQIVNDFQKGDIAEGYSVSREKKESFPLTVTSAQKNPTAFYLCASSIRGQVTEAFFGQGTRLTVV.

This sequence joins TRBV6-2 or TRBV6-3 and TRBJ2-1, with TRBD2 identical over 7 bases. V shed 2 bases and J 4 bases; nucleotides not matched to a gene: 8. The CDR3 covers 16 residues. CDR1 and CDR2 from the germline V gene are MNHEY and SVGEGT. CDR3 sequence reads: CASSYVAGEIYNEQFF. DNA for the CDR3: TGTGCCAGCAGTTACGTGGCGGGGGAGATTTACAATGAGCAGTTCTTC.

This chain links TRBV9 with TRBJ1-6; D ambiguous. Trimming shortened V by 2 bases and J by 8 bases, and 11 bases separated the two germline ends. The CDR3 extends over 14 amino acids. Germline CDR1 SGDLS, CDR2 YYNGEE. CDR3 residues: CASSVGGFDSPLHF. The DNA of the CDR3 is TGTGCCAGCAGCGTTGGAGGATTTGATTCACCCCTCCACTTT.

The DNA for the CDR3 is TGTGCCTGGAGTCGAGACACGGCCTCTGGAAACACCATATATTTT. Its protein product is CAWSRDTASGNTIYF. The chain joins TRBV30 to TRBJ1-3; D is ambiguous. V gave up 2 bases and J gave up 0 bases, with 11 bases separating them. This CDR3 is built from 15 residues. Germline CDR1 GTSNPN, CDR2 SVGIG (reference sequence).

J is TRBJ2-7 and V is TRBV29-1; D gene ambiguous. Between the trimmed V and J ends, which lost 4 bases and 2 bases, there was a span of 18 bases. Germline CDR1 reads SQVTM; CDR2 reads ANQGSEA. The CDR3 is 15 residues long. As DNA, the CDR3 is TGCAGCGTTGCACTTCCTATCGGGCTGACCTACGAGCAGTACTTC. This gives the protein CSVALPIGLTYEQYF.

The chain uses TRBV6-2 or TRBV6-3 and TRBJ2-7; D call uncertain. CDR1 is MNHEY and CDR2 is SVGEGT in the germline V gene. V was pared by 4 bases and J by 3 bases, with 7 bases between. The CDR3 length is 12 residues. CDR3 in DNA: TGTGCCAGCAGTTCGGAAGGCTACGAGCAGTACTTC. It encodes CASSSEGYEQYF.

This chain joins TRBV5-4 and TRBJ2-1; TRBD2 might be the D (6 bases). The CDR3 is made up of 13 amino acids. The V gene's germline CDR1 is SGHNT and CDR2 YYREEE (reference sequence). V was clipped by 6 bases and J by 5 bases, with 12 bases between them. As DNA, the CDR3 is TGTGCCAGCACGGCGGGGCCGAACAATGAGCAGTTCTTC. Encoded protein: CASTAGPNNEQFF.